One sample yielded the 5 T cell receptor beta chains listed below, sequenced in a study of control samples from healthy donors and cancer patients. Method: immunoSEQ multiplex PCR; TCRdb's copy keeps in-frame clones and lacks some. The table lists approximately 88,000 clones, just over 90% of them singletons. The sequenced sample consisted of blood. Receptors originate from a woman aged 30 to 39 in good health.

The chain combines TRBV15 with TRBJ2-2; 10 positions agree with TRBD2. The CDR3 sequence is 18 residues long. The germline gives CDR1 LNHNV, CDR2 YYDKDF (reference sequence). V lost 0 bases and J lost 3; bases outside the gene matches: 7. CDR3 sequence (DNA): TGTGCCACCAGCAGAGATTGGGCTAGCGGGGGCGACACCGGGGAGCTGTTTTTT. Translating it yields CATSRDWASGGDTGELFF.

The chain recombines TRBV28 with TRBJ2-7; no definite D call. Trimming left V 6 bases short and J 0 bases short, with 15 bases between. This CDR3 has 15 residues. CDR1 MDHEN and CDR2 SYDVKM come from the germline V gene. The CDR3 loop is CASSAPGPSSYEQYF. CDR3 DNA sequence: TGTGCCAGCAGCGCCCCCGGGCCCAGCTCCTACGAGCAGTACTTC.

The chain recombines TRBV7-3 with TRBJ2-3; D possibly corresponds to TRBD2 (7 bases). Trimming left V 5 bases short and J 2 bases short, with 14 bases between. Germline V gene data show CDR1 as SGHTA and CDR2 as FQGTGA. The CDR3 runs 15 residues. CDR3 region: CASSEAGAPTDTQYF. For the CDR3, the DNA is TGTGCCAGCAGCGAGGCGGGGGCCCCCACAGATACGCAGTATTTT.

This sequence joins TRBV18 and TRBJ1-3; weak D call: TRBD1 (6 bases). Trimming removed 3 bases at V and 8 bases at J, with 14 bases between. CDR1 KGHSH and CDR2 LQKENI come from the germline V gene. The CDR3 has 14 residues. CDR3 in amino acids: CASSPRGVSYTIYF. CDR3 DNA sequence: TGTGCCAGCTCACCCAGGGGTGTTTCGTACACCATATATTTT.

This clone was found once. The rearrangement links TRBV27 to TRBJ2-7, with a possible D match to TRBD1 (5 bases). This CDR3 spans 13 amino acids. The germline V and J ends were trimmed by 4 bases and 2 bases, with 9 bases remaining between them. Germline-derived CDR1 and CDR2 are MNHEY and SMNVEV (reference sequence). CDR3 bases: TGTGCCAGCAGTTCCCCAGGGCCCTACGAGCAGTACTTC. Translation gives CASSSPGPYEQYF.